The entry below describes one TCR beta chain. Its specificity is unknown. The data originate from a study of chemoradiotherapy in HPV16-positive cancers. Findings and caveats of the study: During treatment, candidate HPV-specific clones and E7-related motifs expanded in tumor.

Repertoires were generated with immunoSEQ multiplex PCR, while TCRdb's copy carries only in-frame clones and drops some. The sample has roughly 4,000 clones, about 88% seen once. The V and J ends lost 5 bases and 8 bases, in that order; junction bases with no gene match: 7. The length of the CDR3 is 15 residues. Per the germline V gene, CDR1 is MNHEY and CDR2 is SVGAGI. Here the sequenced sample was tumor tissue, taken from a patient who underwent chemoradiotherapy. This TCR was sampled from a human donor with HPV-associated anogenital cancer. V gene TRBV6-5 combines with J gene TRBJ2-1; 12 bases fit TRBD1. The CDR3 reads CASSAVGTGGHEQFF. The CDR3 nucleotides read TGTGCCAGCAGTGCCGTTGGGACAGGGGGCCATGAGCAGTTCTTC.